These T cell receptor beta chains were read from a single sample in a study of radiotherapy plus CTLA-4 blockade in lung cancer. Data came from immunoSEQ multiplex PCR; TCRdb stores just in-frame clones and leaves some out. The table has roughly 45,000 clones, 50% to 70% seen once; the top ten hold approximately 17%. Sequences were derived from peripheral blood, sampled from a patient treated with radiotherapy plus ipilimumab. The receptor source for this set is a human donor with non-small cell lung cancer who had a partial response to radiotherapy plus ipilimumab. The CDR3 runs from the conserved cysteine through the conserved F or W. D genes are given only for firm matches. Clone size is stated in some rows and not others, as once, few, many or a class when expanded.

v_call: TRBV6-5
d_call: TRBD1
clone_size: NA
j_call: TRBJ2-1
cdr3_aa: CASSYPGQGGQFF
cdr3_nt: TGTGCCAGCAGTTACCCTGGACAGGGTGGGCAGTTCTTC

v_call: TRBV25-1
d_call: NA
clone_size: NA
j_call: TRBJ2-3
cdr3_aa: CASSENRDPAWAQYF
cdr3_nt: TGTGCCAGCAGTGAAAACAGGGACCCTGCCTGGGCGCAGTATTTT

v_call: TRBV5-4
d_call: NA
clone_size: NA
j_call: TRBJ2-7
cdr3_aa: CASSLDYSSYEQYF
cdr3_nt: TGTGCCAGCAGCTTGGACTACTCCTCCTACGAGCAGTACTTC

v_call: TRBV30
d_call: NA
clone_size: NA
j_call: TRBJ2-7
cdr3_aa: CAWSGRERGYEQYF
cdr3_nt: TGTGCCTGGAGTGGCAGGGAAAGGGGCTACGAGCAGTACTTC

v_call: TRBV4-1
d_call: TRBD1
clone_size: NA
j_call: TRBJ1-2
cdr3_aa: CASSHPGTDYGYTF
cdr3_nt: TGCGCCAGCAGCCACCCCGGGACAGACTATGGCTACACCTTC

v_call: TRBV10-3
d_call: TRBD2
clone_size: NA
j_call: TRBJ2-2
cdr3_aa: CAISSAGVRTPNTGELFF
cdr3_nt: TGTGCCATCAGCTCGGCGGGGGTCCGGACACCGAACACCGGGGAGCTGTTTTTT

v_call: TRBV11-3
d_call: NA
clone_size: once
j_call: TRBJ2-7
cdr3_aa: CASSLATGVGEQYF
cdr3_nt: TGTGCCAGCAGCTTAGCCACGGGAGTTGGGGAGCAGTACTTC

v_call: TRBV27
d_call: TRBD1
clone_size: NA
j_call: TRBJ1-4
cdr3_aa: CASSAFGTGFNEKLFF
cdr3_nt: TGTGCCAGCAGTGCCTTCGGGACAGGCTTTAATGAAAAACTGTTTTTT

v_call: TRBV9
d_call: TRBD2
clone_size: NA
j_call: TRBJ2-3
cdr3_aa: CASSVFTSGGADTQYF
cdr3_nt: TGTGCCAGCAGCGTATTTACTAGCGGGGGGGCAGATACGCAGTATTTT

v_call: TRBV27
d_call: TRBD2
clone_size: NA
j_call: TRBJ2-2
cdr3_aa: CASSGGGNLNTGELFF
cdr3_nt: TGTGCCAGCAGTGGGGGAGGGAATTTGAACACCGGGGAGCTGTTTTTT

v_call: TRBV10-3
d_call: NA
clone_size: NA
j_call: TRBJ1-3
cdr3_aa: CAISEAVKLPGNTIYF
cdr3_nt: TGTGCCATCAGTGAGGCAGTAAAGTTACCCGGAAACACCATATATTTT

v_call: TRBV6-5
d_call: NA
clone_size: NA
j_call: TRBJ1-6
cdr3_aa: CASSYLRGAYNSPLHF
cdr3_nt: TGTGCCAGCAGTTACTTAAGGGGTGCCTATAATTCACCCCTCCACTTT

v_call: TRBV6-1
d_call: NA
clone_size: few
j_call: TRBJ1-2
cdr3_aa: CASSRPGLYGYTF
cdr3_nt: TGTGCCAGCAGTAGACCAGGGCTCTATGGCTACACCTTC

v_call: TRBV27
d_call: TRBD2
clone_size: few
j_call: TRBJ2-1
cdr3_aa: CASSFAGDSYNEQFF
cdr3_nt: TGTGCCAGCAGTTTTGCGGGAGACTCCTACAATGAGCAGTTCTTC

v_call: TRBV11-3
d_call: TRBD2
clone_size: NA
j_call: TRBJ2-1
cdr3_aa: CASSLTSGGLWNEQFF
cdr3_nt: TGTGCCAGCAGCTTGACTAGCGGGGGGTTATGGAATGAGCAGTTCTTC

v_call: TRBV6-1
d_call: TRBD1
clone_size: NA
j_call: TRBJ1-2
cdr3_aa: CATTTGGLTNYGYTF
cdr3_nt: TGTGCCACCACTACAGGGGGCCTCACTAACTATGGCTACACCTTC

v_call: TRBV9
d_call: NA
clone_size: NA
j_call: TRBJ1-1
cdr3_aa: CASSLEIGRLTEAFF
cdr3_nt: TGTGCCAGCAGCTTAGAAATTGGCAGGTTGACTGAAGCTTTCTTT

v_call: TRBV4-1
d_call: TRBD1
clone_size: NA
j_call: TRBJ2-7
cdr3_aa: CAGSPGQGLLSEQYF
cdr3_nt: TGCGCCGGCAGCCCAGGACAGGGTCTTTTATCCGAGCAGTACTTC

v_call: TRBV9
d_call: TRBD1
clone_size: NA
j_call: TRBJ1-5
cdr3_aa: CASSVGQGSNQPQHF
cdr3_nt: TGTGCCAGCAGCGTCGGACAGGGAAGCAATCAGCCCCAGCATTTT

v_call: TRBV4-2
d_call: TRBD2
clone_size: few
j_call: TRBJ2-3
cdr3_aa: CASSPRASGSTDTQYF
cdr3_nt: TGTGCCAGCAGCCCCCGGGCTAGCGGGAGCACAGATACGCAGTATTTT

v_call: TRBV14
d_call: NA
clone_size: NA
j_call: TRBJ1-1
cdr3_aa: CASSHLRDRAEAFF
cdr3_nt: TGTGCCAGCAGCCATTTACGGGATCGGGCTGAAGCTTTCTTT

v_call: TRBV5-1
d_call: TRBD2
clone_size: once
j_call: TRBJ2-7
cdr3_aa: CASSVGLAGGLSEQYF
cdr3_nt: TGCGCCAGCAGCGTCGGACTAGCGGGAGGGCTTAGCGAGCAGTACTTC

v_call: TRBV25-1
d_call: NA
clone_size: NA
j_call: TRBJ1-2
cdr3_aa: CASMGGGWDGYTF
cdr3_nt: TGTGCCAGCATGGGGGGTGGTTGGGATGGCTACACCTTC

v_call: TRBV13
d_call: NA
clone_size: few
j_call: TRBJ2-5
cdr3_aa: CASSSSGIKETQYF
cdr3_nt: TGTGCCAGCAGCTCATCGGGGATAAAAGAGACCCAGTACTTC

v_call: TRBV5-1
d_call: NA
clone_size: NA
j_call: TRBJ1-3
cdr3_aa: CASSLTGNSGNTIYF
cdr3_nt: TGCGCCAGCAGCTTGACAGGGAACTCTGGAAACACCATATATTTT

v_call: TRBV6-6
d_call: NA
clone_size: once
j_call: TRBJ2-3
cdr3_aa: CASQIRTDTQYF
cdr3_nt: TGTGCCAGCCAAATCCGCACAGATACGCAGTATTTT

v_call: TRBV4-2
d_call: TRBD2
clone_size: NA
j_call: TRBJ2-5
cdr3_aa: CASSQDRSGGEKETQYF
cdr3_nt: TGTGCCAGCAGCCAGGACCGTAGCGGGGGGGAAAAAGAGACCCAGTACTTC

v_call: TRBV11-2
d_call: TRBD1
clone_size: NA
j_call: TRBJ2-7
cdr3_aa: CASSFGQGPTYEQYF
cdr3_nt: TGTGCCAGCAGCTTCGGACAGGGGCCCACCTACGAGCAGTACTTC

v_call: TRBV20-1
d_call: NA
clone_size: NA
j_call: TRBJ1-1
cdr3_aa: CSARAVTEAFF
cdr3_nt: TGCAGTGCTAGGGCGGTCACTGAAGCTTTCTTT

v_call: TRBV5-6
d_call: NA
clone_size: few
j_call: TRBJ2-1
cdr3_aa: CASSLRGGSYNEQFF
cdr3_nt: TGTGCCAGCAGCTTGCGAGGTGGATCCTACAATGAGCAGTTCTTC

v_call: TRBV6-1
d_call: NA
clone_size: NA
j_call: TRBJ2-7
cdr3_aa: CASRAPGEQYF
cdr3_nt: TGTGCCAGCAGGGCCCCCGGGGAGCAGTACTTC

v_call: TRBV10-1
d_call: TRBD1
clone_size: few
j_call: TRBJ1-1
cdr3_aa: CASSELGTGDTEAFF
cdr3_nt: TGCGCCAGCAGTGAGTTGGGGACAGGGGATACTGAAGCTTTCTTT

v_call: TRBV7-2
d_call: TRBD2
clone_size: NA
j_call: TRBJ2-1
cdr3_aa: CASSLSSGAYNEQFF
cdr3_nt: TGTGCCAGCAGCTTATCTAGCGGGGCCTACAATGAGCAGTTCTTC

v_call: TRBV10-3
d_call: NA
clone_size: NA
j_call: TRBJ1-4
cdr3_aa: CAISAGGGEKLFF
cdr3_nt: TGTGCCATCAGTGCTGGAGGTGGTGAAAAACTGTTTTTT

v_call: TRBV5-5
d_call: NA
clone_size: NA
j_call: TRBJ1-5
cdr3_aa: CASSLTDYSNQPQHF
cdr3_nt: TGTGCCAGCAGCTTGACAGACTATAGCAATCAGCCCCAGCATTTT

v_call: TRBV7-2
d_call: NA
clone_size: few
j_call: TRBJ2-7
cdr3_aa: CASSQDLGRTYEQYF
cdr3_nt: TGTGCCAGCAGCCAAGATCTGGGCAGGACCTACGAGCAGTACTTC

v_call: TRBV5-1
d_call: TRBD1
clone_size: NA
j_call: TRBJ1-1
cdr3_aa: CASSPLRGQGGMNTEAFF
cdr3_nt: TGCGCCAGCAGCCCCCTCAGGGGACAGGGAGGTATGAACACTGAAGCTTTCTTT

v_call: TRBV2
d_call: NA
clone_size: NA
j_call: TRBJ2-1
cdr3_aa: CASSELGVALNEQFF
cdr3_nt: TGTGCCAGCAGTGAACTAGGGGTAGCCCTCAATGAGCAGTTCTTC

v_call: TRBV2
d_call: TRBD2
clone_size: few
j_call: TRBJ2-3
cdr3_aa: CASSTFAGGQTFGTQYF
cdr3_nt: TGTGCCAGCAGTACCTTCGCGGGGGGGCAGACCTTTGGTACGCAGTATTTT

v_call: TRBV9
d_call: NA
clone_size: NA
j_call: TRBJ1-4
cdr3_aa: CASAPGGMNEKLFF
cdr3_nt: TGTGCCAGCGCACCGGGGGGGATGAATGAAAAACTGTTTTTT

v_call: TRBV27
d_call: NA
clone_size: once
j_call: TRBJ2-1
cdr3_aa: CASSSWAGGSSNEQFF
cdr3_nt: TGTGCCAGCAGTTCTTGGGCAGGGGGGTCCAGCAATGAGCAGTTCTTC

v_call: TRBV6-5
d_call: NA
clone_size: once
j_call: TRBJ1-2
cdr3_aa: CASSWRGRGYDGYTF
cdr3_nt: TGTGCCAGCAGTTGGAGGGGAAGGGGCTATGACGGCTACACCTTC

v_call: TRBV19
d_call: TRBD1
clone_size: once
j_call: TRBJ2-2
cdr3_aa: CASSARQGNGGELFF
cdr3_nt: TGTGCCAGTAGTGCCCGACAGGGGAATGGCGGGGAGCTGTTTTTT

v_call: TRBV9
d_call: NA
clone_size: few
j_call: TRBJ2-1
cdr3_aa: CASSVLPATGSYNEQFF
cdr3_nt: TGTGCCAGCAGCGTACTCCCCGCGACAGGCTCCTACAATGAGCAGTTCTTC

v_call: TRBV30
d_call: TRBD2
clone_size: NA
j_call: TRBJ2-3
cdr3_aa: CAWYLAGEKYF
cdr3_nt: TGTGCCTGGTATCTAGCGGGAGAGAAGTATTTT

v_call: TRBV7-9
d_call: TRBD1
clone_size: few
j_call: TRBJ2-1
cdr3_aa: CASSRDSFGEQFF
cdr3_nt: TGTGCCAGCAGCCGGGACAGTTTCGGCGAGCAGTTCTTC

v_call: TRBV6-1
d_call: TRBD1
clone_size: NA
j_call: TRBJ1-2
cdr3_aa: CASRPTGLGGYTF
cdr3_nt: TGTGCCAGCAGACCGACAGGGTTGGGTGGCTACACCTTC

v_call: TRBV6-1
d_call: TRBD1
clone_size: NA
j_call: TRBJ1-5
cdr3_aa: CASSPGGNSNQPQHF
cdr3_nt: TGTGCCAGCAGCCCAGGGGGAAATAGCAATCAGCCCCAGCATTTT

v_call: TRBV6-4
d_call: TRBD1
clone_size: NA
j_call: TRBJ2-7
cdr3_aa: CASRRDRNVYEQYF
cdr3_nt: TGTGCCAGCAGGCGGGACAGGAATGTTTACGAGCAGTACTTC

v_call: TRBV2
d_call: TRBD1
clone_size: few
j_call: TRBJ2-7
cdr3_aa: CASSLGGTGSHEQYF
cdr3_nt: TGTGCCAGCAGCTTAGGAGGGACAGGGAGCCACGAGCAGTACTTC

v_call: TRBV10-3
d_call: TRBD2
clone_size: NA
j_call: TRBJ2-5
cdr3_aa: CAISESGGIQETQYF
cdr3_nt: TGTGCCATCAGTGAGTCGGGGGGGATCCAAGAGACCCAGTACTTC

v_call: TRBV6-5
d_call: TRBD1
clone_size: NA
j_call: TRBJ1-5
cdr3_aa: CASTTDRGRNQPQHF
cdr3_nt: TGTGCCAGCACCACCGACAGGGGGCGAAATCAGCCCCAGCATTTT

v_call: TRBV5-5
d_call: NA
clone_size: NA
j_call: TRBJ1-5
cdr3_aa: CASSLLLSADSNQPQHF
cdr3_nt: TGTGCCAGCAGCTTGCTATTGTCTGCGGATTCAAATCAGCCCCAGCATTTT